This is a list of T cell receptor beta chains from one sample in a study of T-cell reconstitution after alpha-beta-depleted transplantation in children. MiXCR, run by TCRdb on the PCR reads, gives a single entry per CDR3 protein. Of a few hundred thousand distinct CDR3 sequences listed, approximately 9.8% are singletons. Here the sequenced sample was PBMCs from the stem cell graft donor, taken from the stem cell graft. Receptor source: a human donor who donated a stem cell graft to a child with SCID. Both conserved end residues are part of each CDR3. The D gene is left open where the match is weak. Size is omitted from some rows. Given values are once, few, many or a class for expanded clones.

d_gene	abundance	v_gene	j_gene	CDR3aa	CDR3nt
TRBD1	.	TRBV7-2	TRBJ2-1	CASSFRGNSYNEQFF	TGTGCCAGCAGCTTCAGGGGGAATTCCTACAATGAGCAGTTCTTC
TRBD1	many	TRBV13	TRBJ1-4	CASSGAGTGGNEKLFF	TGTGCCAGCAGCGGAGCCGGGACAGGGGGTAATGAAAAACTGTTTTTT
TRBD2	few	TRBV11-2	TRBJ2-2	CASSLGSGIHRGELFF	TGTGCCAGCAGCTTAGGTAGCGGGATTCACCGCGGGGAGCTGTTTTTT
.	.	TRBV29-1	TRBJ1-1	CSVYPLNTEAFF	TGCAGCGTTTACCCCTTGAACACTGAAGCTTTCTTT
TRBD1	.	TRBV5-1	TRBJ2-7	CASSLPDREPIYEQYF	TGCGCCAGCAGCTTGCCCGACAGGGAACCAATCTACGAGCAGTACTTC
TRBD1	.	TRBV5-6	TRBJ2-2	CASSPPGGVNTGELFF	TGTGCCAGCAGCCCTCCAGGGGGCGTTAACACCGGGGAGCTGTTTTTT
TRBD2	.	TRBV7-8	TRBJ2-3	CASTPWSGGASDTQYF	TGTGCCAGCACCCCGTGGAGCGGGGGGGCTTCAGATACGCAGTATTTT
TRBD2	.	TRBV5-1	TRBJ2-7	CASSLDLRGYEQYF	TGCGCCAGCAGCTTGGACCTGCGGGGGTACGAGCAGTACTTC
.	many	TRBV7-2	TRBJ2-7	CASSLAGAIEQYF	TGTGCCAGCAGCTTAGCAGGGGCAATTGAGCAGTACTTC
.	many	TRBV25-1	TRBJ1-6	CASSEYAGTNSPLHF	TGTGCCAGCAGTGAATACGCGGGGACTAATTCACCCCTCCACTTT
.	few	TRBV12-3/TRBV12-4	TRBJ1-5	CASSPLQGGNQPQHF	TGTGCCAGCAGCCCCTTACAGGGAGGCAATCAGCCCCAGCATTTT
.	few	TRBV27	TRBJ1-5	CASSERNQPQHF	TGTGCCAGCAGTGAGAGGAATCAGCCCCAGCATTTT
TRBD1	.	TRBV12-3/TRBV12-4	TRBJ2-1	CASKRGQYNEQFF	TGTGCCAGCAAACGGGGACAGTACAATGAGCAGTTCTTC
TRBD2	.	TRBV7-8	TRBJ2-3	CASSSMLGGVNTQYF	TGTGCCAGCAGCTCCATGCTGGGGGGGGTAAATACGCAGTATTTT
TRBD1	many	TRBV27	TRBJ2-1	CASRLTGAYNEQFF	TGTGCCAGCAGATTGACAGGGGCCTACAATGAGCAGTTCTTC
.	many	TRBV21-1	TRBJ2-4	CASSKALSGAKNIQYF	TGTGCCAGCAGCAAAGCGCTTTCCGGGGCCAAAAACATTCAGTACTTC
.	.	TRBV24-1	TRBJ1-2	CATSDWGAGYTF	TGTGCCACCAGTGATTGGGGGGCTGGCTACACCTTC
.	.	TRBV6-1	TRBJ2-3	CASGPVGDTQYF	TGTGCCAGCGGGCCCGTCGGAGATACGCAGTATTTT
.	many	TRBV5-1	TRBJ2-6	CASSSTGYSGANVLTF	TGCGCCAGCAGCTCGACAGGTTACTCTGGGGCCAACGTCCTGACTTTC
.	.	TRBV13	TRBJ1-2	CASSLFNREDYGYTF	TGTGCCAGCAGCTTATTTAACAGGGAGGACTATGGCTACACCTTC
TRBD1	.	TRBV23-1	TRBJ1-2	CASSHPTGALLGGYTF	TGCGCCAGCAGTCACCCGACAGGGGCGCTGCTCGGTGGCTACACCTTC
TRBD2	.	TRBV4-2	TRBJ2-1	CASSSRASGGSVVF	TGTGCCAGCAGCTCCAGGGCTAGCGGGGGGTCGGTGGTCTTC
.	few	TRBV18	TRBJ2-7	CASSPSGQGGHEQYF	TGTGCCAGCTCACCGTCGGGGCAGGGGGGCCACGAGCAGTACTTC
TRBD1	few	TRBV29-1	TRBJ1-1	CSGGQGQVNTEAFF	TGCAGCGGAGGCCAGGGACAGGTGAACACTGAAGCTTTCTTT
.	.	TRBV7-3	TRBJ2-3	CASSDQIPPGATQYF	TGTGCCAGCAGCGATCAAATTCCCCCAGGGGCTACGCAGTATTTT
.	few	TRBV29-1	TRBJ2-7	CSVRGTSSSYEQYF	TGCAGCGTTCGCGGGACCTCGAGCTCCTACGAGCAGTACTTC
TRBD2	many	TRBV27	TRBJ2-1	CASSLGTSGDNEQFF	TGTGCCAGCAGTTTGGGGACTAGCGGGGACAATGAGCAGTTCTTC
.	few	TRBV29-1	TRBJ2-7	CSVFSTSSYEQYF	TGCAGCGTCTTTTCGACTAGCTCCTACGAGCAGTACTTC
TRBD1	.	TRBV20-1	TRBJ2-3	CSANPNRGFTDTQYF	TGCAGTGCTAACCCCAACAGGGGTTTCACAGATACGCAGTATTTT
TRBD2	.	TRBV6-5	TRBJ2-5	CASSYLVAGGPQETQYF	TGTGCCAGCAGTTACTTGGTAGCGGGGGGGCCCCAAGAGACCCAGTACTTC
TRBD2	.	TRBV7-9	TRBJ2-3	CASSPHLAGGSTDTQYF	TGTGCCAGCAGCCCCCATCTAGCGGGGGGGAGCACAGATACGCAGTATTTT
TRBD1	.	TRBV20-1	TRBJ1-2	CSAQGQGYGYTF	TGCAGTGCTCAGGGACAGGGCTATGGCTACACCTTC
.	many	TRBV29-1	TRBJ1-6	CSVTWGVNSPLHF	TGCAGCGTCACATGGGGAGTCAATTCACCCCTCCACTTT
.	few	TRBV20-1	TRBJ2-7	CSARVTGYEQYF	TGCAGTGCTAGAGTTACTGGGTACGAGCAGTACTTC
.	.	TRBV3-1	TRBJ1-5	CASSQAVFPGNQPQHF	TGTGCCAGCAGCCAAGCAGTTTTTCCAGGAAATCAGCCCCAGCATTTT
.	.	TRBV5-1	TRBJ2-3	CASSATGPGGNTQYF	TGCGCCAGCAGCGCCACAGGGCCTGGTGGGAATACGCAGTATTTT
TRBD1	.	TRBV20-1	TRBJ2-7	CSASGQGASYEQYF	TGCAGTGCTTCCGGACAGGGGGCCTCCTACGAGCAGTACTTC
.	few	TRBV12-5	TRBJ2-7	CASGPYYEQYF	TGTGCTAGTGGCCCATACTACGAGCAGTACTTC
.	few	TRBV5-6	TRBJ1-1	CASSLEEAGKFLGTEAFF	TGTGCCAGCAGCCTCGAGGAGGCAGGGAAATTCCTGGGGACTGAAGCTTTCTTT
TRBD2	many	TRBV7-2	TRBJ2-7	CASSQAGGLSYEQYF	TGTGCCAGCAGCCAGGCGGGGGGGCTGTCCTACGAGCAGTACTTC
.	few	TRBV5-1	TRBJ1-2	CASTPRPGTFGYTF	TGCGCCAGCACCCCCCGCCCGGGTACATTTGGCTACACCTTC
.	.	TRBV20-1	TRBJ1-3	CSAIHPPTAIYF	TGCAGTGCTATCCACCCTCCTACAGCCATATATTTT
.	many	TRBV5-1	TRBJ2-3	CASSLTMDTQYF	TGCGCCAGCAGCTTGACTATGGATACGCAGTATTTT
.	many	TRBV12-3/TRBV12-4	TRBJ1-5	CASSLAGFYFGQGSNQPQHF	TGTGCCAGCAGTTTAGCTGGTTTCTATTTCGGGCAGGGGTCCAATCAGCCCCAGCATTTT
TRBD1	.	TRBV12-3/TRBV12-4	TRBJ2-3	CASTDRGPDTQYF	TGTGCCAGCACCGACAGGGGGCCAGATACGCAGTATTTT
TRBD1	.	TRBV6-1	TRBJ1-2	CASSANGQGSNYGYTF	TGTGCCAGCAGTGCCAACGGACAGGGGAGTAACTATGGCTACACCTTC
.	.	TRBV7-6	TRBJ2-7	CASSATGASYEQYF	TGTGCCAGCAGCGCCACGGGGGCATCCTACGAGCAGTACTTC
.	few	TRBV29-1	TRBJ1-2	CSVEEGRGNYGYTF	TGCAGCGTTGAAGAAGGCCGGGGGAACTATGGCTACACCTTC
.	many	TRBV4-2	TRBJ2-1	CASGAVALSYNEQFF	TGTGCCAGCGGAGCCGTGGCGCTCTCCTACAATGAGCAGTTCTTC
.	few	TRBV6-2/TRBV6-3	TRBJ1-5	CASSLDLGRGNQPQHF	TGTGCCAGCAGTTTAGATCTCGGACGGGGCAATCAGCCCCAGCATTTT
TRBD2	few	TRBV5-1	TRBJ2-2	CASSQTSPNTGELFF	TGCGCCAGCAGCCAGACTAGCCCCAACACCGGGGAGCTGTTTTTT
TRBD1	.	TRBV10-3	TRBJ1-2	CAISRTGDGYTF	TGTGCCATCAGTCGGACAGGGGATGGCTACACCTTC
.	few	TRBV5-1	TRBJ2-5	CASSFGRGQETQYF	TGCGCCAGCAGCTTTGGAAGGGGGCAAGAGACCCAGTACTTC
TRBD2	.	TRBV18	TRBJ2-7	CASSPNGGGSYEQYF	TGTGCCAGCTCACCCAATGGGGGGGGGAGCTACGAGCAGTACTTC
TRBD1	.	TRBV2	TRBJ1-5	CASKPGQGSNQPQHF	TGTGCCAGCAAGCCGGGACAGGGGAGCAATCAGCCCCAGCATTTT
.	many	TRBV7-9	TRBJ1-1	CASRPDRLRTEAFF	TGTGCCAGCAGACCAGACAGGTTGAGGACTGAAGCTTTCTTT
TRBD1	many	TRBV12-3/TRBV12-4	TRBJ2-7	CASSSQGAYEQYF	TGTGCCAGCAGTTCCCAGGGGGCCTACGAGCAGTACTTC
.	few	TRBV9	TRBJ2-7	CASSVAVQAYEQYF	TGTGCCAGCAGCGTAGCTGTCCAAGCCTACGAGCAGTACTTC
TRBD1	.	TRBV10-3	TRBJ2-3	CAISESKQGATMDDTQYF	TGTGCCATCAGTGAGTCGAAACAGGGGGCGACAATGGATGATACGCAGTATTTT